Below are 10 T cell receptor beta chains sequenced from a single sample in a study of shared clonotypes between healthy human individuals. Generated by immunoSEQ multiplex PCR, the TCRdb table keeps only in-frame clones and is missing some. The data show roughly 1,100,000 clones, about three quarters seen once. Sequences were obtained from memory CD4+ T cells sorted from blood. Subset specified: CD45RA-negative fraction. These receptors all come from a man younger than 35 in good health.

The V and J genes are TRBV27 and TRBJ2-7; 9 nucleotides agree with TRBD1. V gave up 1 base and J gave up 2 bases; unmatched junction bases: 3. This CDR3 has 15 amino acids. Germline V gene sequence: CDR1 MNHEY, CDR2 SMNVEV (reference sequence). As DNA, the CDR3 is TGTGCCAGCAGTTTATTGAGACAGGGGGCCTACGAGCAGTACTTC. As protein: CASSLLRQGAYEQYF.

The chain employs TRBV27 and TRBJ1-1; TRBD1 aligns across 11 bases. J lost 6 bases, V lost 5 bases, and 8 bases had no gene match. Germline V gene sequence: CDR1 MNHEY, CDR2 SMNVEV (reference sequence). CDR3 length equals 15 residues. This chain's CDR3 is CASSPRTGGVAEAFF. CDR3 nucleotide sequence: TGTGCCAGCAGTCCCCGGACAGGGGGCGTCGCTGAAGCTTTCTTT.

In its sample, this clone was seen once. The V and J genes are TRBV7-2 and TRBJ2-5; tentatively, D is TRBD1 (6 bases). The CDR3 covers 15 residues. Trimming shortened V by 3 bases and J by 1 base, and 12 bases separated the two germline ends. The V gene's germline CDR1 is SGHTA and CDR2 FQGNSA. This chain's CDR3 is CASSFQTGPQETQYF. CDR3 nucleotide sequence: TGTGCCAGCAGCTTCCAGACAGGCCCCCAAGAGACCCAGTACTTC.

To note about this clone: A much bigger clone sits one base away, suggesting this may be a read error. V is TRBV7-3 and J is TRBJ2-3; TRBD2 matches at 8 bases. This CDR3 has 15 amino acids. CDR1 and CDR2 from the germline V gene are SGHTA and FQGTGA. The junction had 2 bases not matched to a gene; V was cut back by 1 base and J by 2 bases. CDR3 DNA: TGTGCCAGCAGCTTAAGCGGGGGGTCCACAGATACGCAGTATTTT. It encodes CASSLSGGSTDTQYF.

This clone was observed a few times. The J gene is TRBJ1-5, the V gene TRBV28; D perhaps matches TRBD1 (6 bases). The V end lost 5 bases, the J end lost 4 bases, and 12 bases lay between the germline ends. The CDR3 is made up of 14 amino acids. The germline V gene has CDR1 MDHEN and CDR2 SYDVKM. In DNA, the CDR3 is TGTGCCAGCAGTGCTCCGACAGGAAATCAGCCCCAGCATTTT. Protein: CASSAPTGNQPQHF.

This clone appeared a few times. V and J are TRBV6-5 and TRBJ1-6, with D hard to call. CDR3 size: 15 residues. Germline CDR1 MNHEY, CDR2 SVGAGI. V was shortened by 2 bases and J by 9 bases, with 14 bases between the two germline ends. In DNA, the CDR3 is TGTGCCAGCAGTTACGCCGCCTCATCGCGTTCACCCCTCCACTTT. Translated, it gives CASSYAASSRSPLHF.

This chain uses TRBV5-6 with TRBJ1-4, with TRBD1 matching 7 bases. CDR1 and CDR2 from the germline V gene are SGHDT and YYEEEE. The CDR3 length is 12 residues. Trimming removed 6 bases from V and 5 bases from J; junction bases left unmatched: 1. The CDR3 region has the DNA TGTGCCAGCACCAGGGGGAATGAAAAACTGTTTTTT. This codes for CASTRGNEKLFF. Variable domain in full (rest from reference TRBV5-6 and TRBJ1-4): DAGVTQSPTHLIKTRGQQVTLRCSPKSGHDTVSWYQQALGQGPQFIFQYYEEEERQRGNFPDRFSGHQFPNYSSELNVNALLLGDSALYLCASTRGNEKLFFGSGTQLSVL.

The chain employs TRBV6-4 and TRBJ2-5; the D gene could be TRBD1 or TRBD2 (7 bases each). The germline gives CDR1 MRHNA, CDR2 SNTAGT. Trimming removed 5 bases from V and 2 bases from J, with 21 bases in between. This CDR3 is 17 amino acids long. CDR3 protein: CASSRTGEGAKQETQYF. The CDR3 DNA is TGTGCCAGCAGTCGAACAGGGGAGGGAGCGAAACAAGAGACCCAGTACTTC.

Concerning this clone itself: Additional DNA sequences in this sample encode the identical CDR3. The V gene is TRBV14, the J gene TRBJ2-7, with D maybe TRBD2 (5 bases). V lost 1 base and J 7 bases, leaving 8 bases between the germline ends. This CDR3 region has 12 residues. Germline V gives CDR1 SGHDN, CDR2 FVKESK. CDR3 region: CASSQAWREQYF. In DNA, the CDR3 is TGTGCCAGCAGCCAAGCGTGGAGGGAGCAGTACTTC.

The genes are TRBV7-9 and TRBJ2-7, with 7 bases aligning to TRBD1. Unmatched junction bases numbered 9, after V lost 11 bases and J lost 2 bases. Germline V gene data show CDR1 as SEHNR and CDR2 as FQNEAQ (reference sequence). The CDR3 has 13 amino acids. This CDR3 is CALGGVDPYEQYF. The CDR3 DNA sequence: TGTGCCCTAGGGGGCGTAGATCCCTACGAGCAGTACTTC.